Listed here are 9 T cell receptor beta chains from one sample, sequenced in a study of ipilimumab plus nivolumab after autologous stem cell transplantation. Produced via immunoSEQ multiplex PCR; TCRdb's table is partial and in-frame only. The data hold tens of thousands of clones, with approximately 86% observed a single time. This specimen consisted of PBMCs, obtained in a trial of ipilimumab plus nivolumab as post-transplant consolidation. These receptors were taken from a male donor with diffuse large B-cell lymphoma.

J is TRBJ2-1 and V is TRBV2; perhaps D is TRBD1 or TRBD2 (5 bases each). Germline CDR1 is SNHLY and CDR2 is FYNNEI. The CDR3 sequence is 11 residues long. V gave up 7 bases and J gave up 9 bases, with 10 bases separating them. The DNA of the CDR3 is TGTGCCAGCAACTGGGACGGTGAGCAGTTCTTC. Its protein product is CASNWDGEQFF.

This clone came up a few times. The J gene is TRBJ2-5, the V gene TRBV7-9, with 9 bases matching TRBD1. The assigned J gene may be wrong: the sequence end matches TRBJ2-7 better. This CDR3 contains 16 residues. Germline loops: CDR1 SEHNR, CDR2 FQNEAQ (reference sequence). CDR3 sequence reads: CASSSGDRDVPYEQYF. CDR3 sequence (DNA): TGTGCCAGCAGCTCAGGGGACAGGGACGTCCCCTACGAGCAGTACTTC.

The chain links TRBV30 to TRBJ2-7, with D hard to call. This CDR3 is built from 13 residues. V shed 2 bases and J shed 10 bases, with 18 bases lying between them. Germline CDR1 reads GTSNPN; CDR2 reads SVGIG (reference sequence). The CDR3 here is CAWSSNAQGIQYF. CDR3 DNA sequence: TGTGCCTGGAGTAGTAACGCCCAAGGTATCCAGTACTTC.

This clone appeared a few times. The J gene is TRBJ1-6, the V gene TRBV27; D may be TRBD1 (6 bases). V dropped 6 bases and J dropped 14 bases, with 17 bases sitting between them. CDR1 MNHEY and CDR2 SMNVEV come from the germline V gene (reference sequence). The length of the CDR3 is 13 residues. In nucleotides, the CDR3 is TGTGCCAGCAGAAAAAACAGGGAAGAGGCCCTCCACTTT. Protein: CASRKNREEALHF.

The chain couples TRBV5-1 to TRBJ1-2; D is undetermined. Germline V lookup: CDR1 SGHRS, CDR2 YFSETQ. The length of the CDR3 is 15 residues. V gave up 7 bases and J gave up 11 bases, with 27 bases separating them. CDR3 loop: CASHPDPPAIVGYTF. CDR3 coding DNA: TGCGCCAGCCACCCGGACCCTCCGGCTATCGTTGGGTACACCTTC.

The V and J genes are TRBV5-1 and TRBJ1-2, with no clear D. CDR3 length: 14 amino acids. V was trimmed by 1 base and J by 8 bases, leaving 15 bases between them. Germline V CDR1 and CDR2: SGHRS, YFSETQ. The chain's CDR3 is CASSLSGGLFGYTF. CDR3 sequence (DNA): TGCGCCAGCAGCTTGTCAGGAGGCCTCTTCGGCTACACCTTC.

The chain joins TRBV19 to TRBJ1-4, with TRBD1 matching over 8 bases. The V and J ends lost 5 bases and 7 bases, in that order; junction bases with no gene match: 9. The length of the CDR3 is 15 residues. Germline V gene lookup returns CDR1 LNHDA and CDR2 SQIVND (reference sequence). The CDR3 sequence: CASSPSRGPGEKLFF. In DNA form, the CDR3 reads TGTGCCAGTAGTCCCTCCAGGGGGCCAGGTGAAAAACTGTTTTTT. Based on the CDR3 plus reference TRBV19 and TRBJ1-4, the full variable domain is DGGITQSPKYLFRKEGQNVTLSCEQNLNHDAMYWYRQDPGQGLRLIYYSQIVNDFQKGDIAEGYSVSREKKESFPLTVTSAQKNPTAFYLCASSPSRGPGEKLFFGSGTQLSVL.

The rearrangement uses TRBV4-1 and TRBJ2-5; TRBD2 matches 8 bases. The V gene's germline CDR1 is MGHRA and CDR2 YSYEKL. J lost 4 bases, V lost 0 bases, and 7 bases had no gene match. The CDR3 sequence is 16 residues long. The DNA for the CDR3 is TGCGCCAGCAGCCAAGATAAGGGACTAGGTGGAGAGACCCAGTACTTC. Amino acids: CASSQDKGLGGETQYF.

The rearrangement joins TRBV15 to TRBJ1-1; D may be TRBD1 (6 bases). Deletions cut 3 bases from V and 6 bases from J, with 17 bases between. Germline loops: CDR1 LNHNV, CDR2 YYDKDF (reference sequence). This CDR3 region has 15 residues. CDR3 in DNA: TGTGCCACCAGCAGCGGGAGGACAGTACTTGCTGAAGCTTTCTTT. Protein: CATSSGRTVLAEAFF.